The sequence of this T cell receptor beta chain was determined in a study of T cell responses to AZD1222 COVID-19 vaccine. Measured with immunoSEQ multiplex PCR; TCRdb has only the in-frame clones, and not every one. The repertoire holds 150,000 to 200,000 clones, with about 89% as singletons. This CDR3 has 12 residues. With V trimmed by 4 bases and J by 5 bases, 1 base remained unmatched. Germline values: CDR1 SQVTM, CDR2 ANQGSEA. Study conclusions and caveats: Clonal diversity was possibly underestimated; the donors were predominantly white British and more often female. Spike-spanning, vaccine-associated CD4 TCRs were dominant at 160-218 and 743-854. Unmutated regions of variants are reportedly targeted by nearly half of spike-specific TCRs.

The analysis combined second doses at about 4 or about 12 weeks. Comment on this clone: The antigen is not known.

The TCR was taken from an adult who received the AZD1222 COVID-19 vaccine. This rearrangement joins TRBV29-1 to TRBJ1-2, with TRBD1 identical over 10 bases. This specimen consisted of peripheral blood, obtained 28 days after the second AZD1222 dose. CDR3 DNA sequence: TGCAGCGTTGGGGGACAGGGGTATGGCTACACCTTC. It specifies CSVGGQGYGYTF. Filled out from reference TRBV29-1 and TRBJ1-2, the complete variable domain reads SAVISQKPSRDICQRGTSLTIQCQVDSQVTMMFWYRQQPGQSLTLIATANQGSEATYESGFVIDKFPISRPNLTFSTLTVSNMSPEDSSIYLCSVGGQGYGYTFGSGTRLTVV.